This T cell receptor beta chain derives from a study of early T cells in non-severe SARS-CoV-2 infection. Study-wide results and caveats: There was a bias toward anti-spike CD8 responses in VDJdb matching, which missed private and CD4 specificities.

The V end was cut by 4 bases, the J end by 2 bases, with 9 bases between. The germline V gene encodes CDR1 LGHNA and CDR2 YNFKEQ. The CDR3 spans 13 residues. In its sample, this clonotype was seen once. Its specificity is unknown. TCRdb analysed the 5' RACE reads with MiXCR anew, one entry per CDR3 protein. The repertoire includes about 110,000 distinct CDR3 sequences, around 13% of them detected once, and 3.8% sits in the top ten. The gene calls are TRBV4-2 and TRBJ2-7; TRBD1 might be the D (5 bases). The specimen was whole blood, collected at baseline. The clonotype comes from an adult who was a healthcare worker with PCR-confirmed SARS-CoV-2 infection or an uninfected control (not recorded which). CDR3 region: CASSLQGPYEQYF. For the CDR3, the DNA is TGTGCCAGCAGCCTCCAGGGTCCCTACGAGCAGTACTTC.